The rows below give T cell receptor beta chains drawn from one sample of a study of graft-versus-host responses after intestinal transplantation. The antigens these receptors bind are not known. The repertoire was sequenced with immunoSEQ multiplex PCR; TCRdb's copy has only in-frame clones and lacks some. Of 130,000 or so clones in the sample, over 85% were seen once. The input for sequencing was unstimulated CD4+ T cells sorted from spleen or lymph node cells, taken before intestinal transplant. These receptors all stem from a human donor who received an intestinal transplant. The CDR3 runs from the conserved cysteine through the conserved F or W.

V	J	CDR3
TRBV6-5	TRBJ1-2	CASTSDGFYGYTF
TRBV10-3	TRBJ2-7	CAIGGHSYEQYF
TRBV29-1	TRBJ1-1	CSVEGRMTVEAFF
TRBV6-1	TRBJ2-1	CASRPGDRGYNEQFF
TRBV19	TRBJ2-4	CASSIDYIQYF
TRBV15	TRBJ2-1	CATSRGAQPYNEQFF
TRBV9	TRBJ1-1	CASSVGKAGNTEAFF
TRBV7-9	TRBJ2-5	CASSQGETQYF
TRBV7-6	TRBJ2-3	CASSSTRGGLAGLDTQYF
TRBV6-5	TRBJ2-5	CASSYGGTRAPGTQYF
TRBV4-1	TRBJ2-1	CASSQRDLAYNEQFF
TRBV5-1	TRBJ1-2	CASSRWEGDYGYTF
TRBV18	TRBJ1-1	CASSRAGENTEAFF
TRBV6-1	TRBJ1-5	CASSINQPQHF
TRBV2	TRBJ2-5	CASNQLAGQETQYF
TRBV7-9	TRBJ1-2	CASSLTASNYGYTF
TRBV7-9	TRBJ1-2	CASSSSASYGYTF
TRBV11-2	TRBJ1-1	CASSLMRKILQNMNTEAFF
TRBV5-4	TRBJ2-1	CASSGGSSYNEQFF
TRBV7-6	TRBJ2-5	CASSWAGRQETQYF
TRBV6-6	TRBJ2-5	CASGQGIRETQYF
TRBV19	TRBJ1-6	CASTEDRSGSPLHF
TRBV7-9	TRBJ2-3	CASSLGPTDTQYF
TRBV5-6	TRBJ1-4	CASTKQRTGGKLFF
TRBV18	TRBJ2-5	CASSLSSGAETQYF
TRBV11-2	TRBJ2-5	CASSLGASGGFQETQYF
TRBV12-5	TRBJ1-3	CASAESGNTIYF
TRBV5-4	TRBJ1-2	CASQGSANYGYTF
TRBV5-5	TRBJ1-1	CASSLVAEMNTEAFF
TRBV19	TRBJ1-5	CAKRSTGTGDQPQHF
TRBV2	TRBJ2-7	CASRLAGYSYEQYF
TRBV11-2	TRBJ2-7	CASSLAAGTGPYEQYF
TRBV7-2	TRBJ1-4	CASSFGHEKLFF
TRBV15	TRBJ2-2	CATSRAGNTGELFF
TRBV21-1	TRBJ1-2	CASSLRTGIMWDGYTF
TRBV30	TRBJ1-2	CAWTGLLFYGYTF
TRBV30	TRBJ2-3	CAWSVGGTDTQYF
TRBV6-1	TRBJ2-1	CASSEIGTNQYNEQFF
TRBV5-4	TRBJ1-2	CASSSGGYDSYTF
TRBV6-5	TRBJ2-2	CASSASGVTGELFF
TRBV7-8	TRBJ2-7	CASSYQRGGPYEQYF
TRBV13	TRBJ2-2	CASSFRLAGGELFF
TRBV7-2	TRBJ2-7	CASSLGLRHEQYF
TRBV2	TRBJ2-7	CASSDYVAVGTYEQYF
TRBV9	TRBJ1-1	CASSVGLGGSRNTEAFF
TRBV10-1	TRBJ1-2	CASSESAPDGYTF
TRBV7-2	TRBJ2-5	CASSTGLAGTRYQETQYF